Listed here are 15 T cell receptor beta chains from one sample, sequenced in a study of T-cell reconstitution after alpha-beta-depleted transplantation in children. Whole-study findings and limits: The main origin of T-cell counts and diversity one year after transplant was newly produced T cells.

It was with unique molecular identifiers that the TCRbeta library was prepared. From the PCR reads, TCRdb called clonotypes with MiXCR, one entry per CDR3 protein. The sample includes around 270,000 distinct CDR3 sequences, 7.5% to 9% of them seen just once. Antigens of these TCRs are unknown. The sample in question was peripheral blood, obtained 360 days after TCRalphabeta/CD19-depleted stem cell transplant. Receptors were obtained from a female patient aged 2-9 years who had a stem cell transplant for Fanconi anemia, so the T cells may come from the graft donor.

This clonotype appeared many times. CDR3 DNA: TGTGCCAGCAGTTTGGGACAGGTGAACACTGAAGCTTTCTTT. It codes for CASSLGQVNTEAFF. This sequence joins TRBV12-3 or TRBV12-4 and TRBJ1-1, with TRBD1 matching over 8 bases. V lost 3 bases and J lost 0; bases outside the gene matches: 0. The CDR3 is 14 residues long.

This clonotype was recorded at least ten times. This chain connects TRBV12-3 or TRBV12-4 to TRBJ2-7; 9 bases match TRBD1. The CDR3 spans 16 residues. The trim removed 1 base at V and 9 bases at J, leaving 13 bases unmatched. The CDR3 sequence is CASSLGLGQGTGGQYF. Here the CDR3 DNA reads TGTGCCAGCAGTTTAGGCCTCGGACAGGGGACGGGGGGGCAGTACTTC.

This clonotype appeared many times. Sequence at one end of the junction differs from germline and may be a read error. This chain links TRBV5-1 with TRBJ2-3; D might be TRBD2 (6 bases). This CDR3 comprises 14 residues. The germline V gene has CDR1 SGHRS and CDR2 YFSETQ. The CDR3 coding sequence is TGTGCCAGCAGCTTAGGGACTAGCACAGATACGCAGTATTTT. It specifies CASSLGTSTDTQYF.

This clonotype was seen at least ten times. The rearrangement links TRBV15 to TRBJ2-2; the D gene is possibly TRBD1 (6 bases). This CDR3 contains 18 residues. Germline-derived CDR1 and CDR2 are LNHNV and YYDKDF (reference sequence). Trimming pared 0 bases from V and 0 bases from J, leaving 14 bases between. The CDR3 DNA is TGTGCCACCAGCAGAGATCGAGGGGGTAGGGCGAACACCGGGGAGCTGTTTTTT. Encoded protein: CATSRDRGGRANTGELFF.

This clonotype has just a few counts. This chain joins TRBV5-4 and TRBJ2-2, with D perhaps matching TRBD2 (5 bases). This CDR3 has 16 residues. From germline, CDR1 is SGHNT and CDR2 YYREEE (reference sequence). V lost 1 base, J lost 6 bases, and 16 bases lay in between. The CDR3: CASSLWAFPEAGELFF. DNA of the CDR3: TGTGCCAGCAGCTTGTGGGCTTTCCCGGAGGCCGGGGAGCTGTTTTTT.

This clonotype was recorded many times. The chain couples TRBV7-3 to TRBJ2-5, with 8 bases fitting TRBD1. This CDR3 contains 15 residues. The germline V gene encodes CDR1 SGHTA and CDR2 FQGTGA. V was pared by 4 bases and J by 4 bases, with 8 bases of the junction left unmatched. CDR3 loop: CASSYTGTGGETQYF. The CDR3 nucleotides are TGTGCCAGCAGCTATACCGGGACAGGTGGAGAGACCCAGTACTTC.

The chain recombines TRBV20-1 with TRBJ2-4; TRBD2 matches 9 bases. The V and J ends lost 6 bases and 3 bases, in that order; junction bases with no gene match: 12. There are 16 residues in the CDR3. Per germline, CDR1 DFQATT and CDR2 SNEGSKA (reference sequence). The CDR3 is CSAQGAAGGNKNIQYF. DNA of the CDR3: TGCAGTGCCCAGGGAGCAGCGGGGGGAAACAAAAACATTCAGTACTTC.

This clonotype was found a few times. The chain employs TRBV12-3 or TRBV12-4 and TRBJ2-3; 7 bases are a match to TRBD1. CDR3 length equals 14 residues. V shed 6 bases and J 3 bases; nucleotides not matched to a gene: 6. CDR3 protein: CASSRVRGTDTQYF. CDR3 nucleotides: TGTGCCAGCAGCCGAGTCAGGGGGACAGATACGCAGTATTTT.

Only a few counts were recorded for this clonotype. The chain employs TRBV24-1 and TRBJ2-3; 9 nucleotides agree with TRBD1. The CDR3 is 15 residues long. The V gene end was trimmed by 5 bases and the J gene end by 4 bases; junction bases not matched to a gene: 6. Germline values: CDR1 KGHDR, CDR2 SFDVKD. This CDR3 reads CATSGGDRAADTQYF. The CDR3 nucleotides read TGTGCCACCAGTGGGGGGGACAGGGCCGCAGATACGCAGTATTTT.

This clonotype has ten or more counts. The V call is TRBV15, the J call TRBJ1-5; D unclear. V was cut by 3 bases and J by 3 bases, with 9 bases left in between. The CDR3 is 14 amino acids. Germline V gene sequence: CDR1 LNHNV, CDR2 YYDKDF (reference sequence). CDR3 nucleotide sequence: TGTGCCACCAGCAGGGTCGGGGTCAATCAGCCCCAGCATTTT. Translation gives CATSRVGVNQPQHF.

This clonotype was seen at least ten times. The chain carries TRBV9 and TRBJ2-3; D unclear. The V end lost 1 base, the J end lost 2 bases, and 8 bases lay between the germline ends. The CDR3 totals 14 residues. From germline, CDR1 is SGDLS and CDR2 YYNGEE. The CDR3 coding sequence is TGTGCCAGCAGCGTACGTAGGAACACAGATACGCAGTATTTT. This sequence encodes CASSVRRNTDTQYF.

This clonotype appeared a few times. Written as DNA, the CDR3 is TGTGCCAGCAGTTCTCTAAGGCAGGCGGGTTCACCCCTCCACTTT. Translation gives CASSSLRQAGSPLHF. This chain connects TRBV12-3 or TRBV12-4 to TRBJ1-6; D unclear. The CDR3 is 15 amino acids. Between the trimmed V and J ends, which lost 4 bases and 9 bases, there was a span of 16 bases.

The table lists this clonotype with a few counts. CDR3 region: CASSFPRPIGGEQYV. CDR3 nucleotide sequence: TGTGCCAGCAGCTTTCCCCGACCCATTGGTGGTGAGCAGTACGTC. This rearrangement joins TRBV11-2 to TRBJ2-7; no definite D call. Germline loops: CDR1 SGHAT, CDR2 FQNNGV. CDR3 length: 15 amino acids. The V end was cut by 3 bases, the J end by 7 bases, with 19 bases between.

The chain is built from TRBV7-9 and TRBJ2-2; 9 nucleotides agree with TRBD1. J lost 5 bases, V lost 5 bases, and 12 bases had no gene match. Germline CDR1 is SEHNR and CDR2 is FQNEAQ (reference sequence). The CDR3 covers 17 residues. DNA for the CDR3: TGTGCCAGCAGCCCCCCAACAGGGGGCGGTAGGACCGGGGAGCTGTTTTTT. Encoded protein: CASSPPTGGGRTGELFF.

This clonotype was observed many times. The chain carries TRBV7-9 and TRBJ2-7; 9 bases are shared with TRBD2. V shed 2 bases, J shed 6 bases, and the junction held 5 bases outside the gene matches. This CDR3 has 14 amino acids. Germline CDR1 SEHNR, CDR2 FQNEAQ (reference sequence). The chain's CDR3 is CASSLLAGLGEQYF. The CDR3 region has the DNA TGTGCCAGCAGCTTACTAGCGGGACTGGGCGAGCAGTACTTC.